The 5 T cell receptor beta chains below come from one sample, sequenced in a study of shared clonotypes between healthy human individuals. Only in-frame clones appear in the TCRdb table, and some are missing; sequencing was by immunoSEQ multiplex PCR. The data contain some 1.1 million clones, around 77% of them singletons. The sequenced sample consisted of memory CD4+ T cells from PBMCs. The subset: CD45RA-negative fraction. The source of these receptors is a man aged 18 to 35 in good health. Some clones in this sample may be carry-over from other donors' samples.

The chain has TRBV5-6 and TRBJ2-3, with 8 bases aligning to TRBD2. V lost 4 bases and J lost 1; bases outside the gene matches: 8. Germline values: CDR1 SGHDT, CDR2 YYEEEE. The CDR3 runs to 16 residues. The CDR3 here is CASSRNSGDRTDTQYF. The CDR3, as DNA: TGTGCCAGCAGCAGGAATAGCGGGGATCGCACAGATACGCAGTATTTT.

This clone appeared a few times. The chain uses TRBV15 and TRBJ1-2; no reliable D call. The germline V gene has CDR1 LNHNV and CDR2 YYDKDF (reference sequence). The CDR3 has 12 residues. Deletions cut 2 bases from V and 2 bases from J, with 3 bases between. CDR3 in amino acids: CATSRSNYGYTF. The DNA for the CDR3 is TGTGCCACCAGCAGAAGCAACTATGGCTACACCTTC. The complete variable domain, with remaining parts taken from reference TRBV15 and TRBJ1-2, reads DAMVIQNPRYQVTQFGKPVTLSCSQTLNHNVMYWYQQKSSQAPKLLFHYYDKDFNNEADTPDNFQSRRPNTSFCFLDIRSPGLGDTAMYLCATSRSNYGYTFGSGTRLTVV.

The rearrangement joins TRBV11-2 to TRBJ2-7; a weak D match, TRBD1 (6 bases). CDR3 length: 16 residues. Germline V gene data show CDR1 as SGHAT and CDR2 as FQNNGV. Trimming cost V 5 bases and J 0 bases, with 17 bases left between them. DNA for the CDR3: TGTGCCAGCAGCCTCCGGGACAACCATTTCTCCTACGAGCAGTACTTC. This gives the protein CASSLRDNHFSYEQYF.

This clone was seen once. The chain links TRBV28 to TRBJ2-5; 7 bases agree with TRBD1. V lost 3 bases to trimming and J lost 3 bases; unmatched junction nucleotides: 10. The germline V gene encodes CDR1 MDHEN and CDR2 SYDVKM. The CDR3 has 16 residues. The CDR3 coding sequence is TGTGCCAGCAGTTTGTCCCCCGGGACAGCTGAAGAGACCCAGTACTTC. It codes for CASSLSPGTAEETQYF.

This clone was seen more than once but under ten times. This sequence joins TRBV11-2 and TRBJ2-1; 8 positions match TRBD2. Trimming removed 5 bases from V and 8 bases from J; junction bases left unmatched: 8. The germline V gene encodes CDR1 SGHAT and CDR2 FQNNGV. The CDR3 has 14 residues. The DNA for the CDR3 is TGTGCCAGCAGCCTAAGCGGGAGTAACTATGAGCAGTTCTTC. It codes for CASSLSGSNYEQFF.